These 3 T cell receptor beta chains came from one sample sequenced in a study of blood T cell repertoires in COVID-19. Assay: immunoSEQ multiplex PCR; the TCRdb copy retains only in-frame clones and omits some. The profile shows roughly 67,000 clones, roughly 80% of them singletons. Material: peripheral blood. Receptors were obtained from a man aged 50 to 59 with active COVID-19.

The gene calls are TRBV30 and TRBJ1-2, with D tentatively TRBD1 (6 bases). V was trimmed by 8 bases and J by 2 bases, leaving 18 bases between them. The germline CDR1 and CDR2 sequences are GTSNPN and SVGIG (reference sequence). CDR3 length: 14 residues. CDR3: CAGGRTDVNYGYTF. The DNA of the CDR3 is TGTGCCGGGGGACGGACAGATGTGAACTATGGCTACACCTTC.

J is TRBJ2-1 and V is TRBV2; D possibly corresponds to TRBD1 (5 bases). CDR1 and CDR2 (germline): SNHLY, FYNNEI. The CDR3 contains 17 residues. The V and J ends lost 4 bases and 5 bases respectively, with 21 bases between them. The CDR3 loop reads CASSAPLRMTDNNEQFF. CDR3 coding DNA: TGTGCCAGCAGTGCCCCCTTGAGAATGACAGATAACAATGAGCAGTTCTTC.

This rearrangement joins TRBV2 to TRBJ2-1; TRBD2 aligns across 9 bases. Trimming at V came to 6 bases and at J to 15 bases, leaving 9 bases not matched to a gene. The CDR3 is 12 amino acids. Per germline, CDR1 SNHLY and CDR2 FYNNEI. The CDR3 spells CASRFERGDGFF. The DNA of the CDR3 is TGTGCCAGCAGATTCGAGCGGGGGGACGGGTTCTTC.